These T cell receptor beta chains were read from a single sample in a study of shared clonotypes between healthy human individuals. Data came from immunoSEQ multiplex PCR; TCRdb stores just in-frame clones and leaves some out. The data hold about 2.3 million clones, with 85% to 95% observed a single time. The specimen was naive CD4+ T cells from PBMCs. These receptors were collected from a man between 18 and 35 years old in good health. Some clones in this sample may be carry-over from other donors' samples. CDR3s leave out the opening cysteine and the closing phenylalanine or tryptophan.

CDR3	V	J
ASSWELNRQPNSPLH	TRBV6-9	TRBJ1-6
SARAFREQF	TRBV20-1	TRBJ2-1
SVEGQGRGTQY	TRBV29-1	TRBJ2-5
ASSLTGGSHYEQY	TRBV7-3	TRBJ2-7
ASSFLGPTNTEAF	TRBV28	TRBJ1-1
ASSYSRAVIQY	TRBV6-5	TRBJ2-4
ASSQELRDTGELF	TRBV4-3	TRBJ2-2
ASSLGSDVGYT	TRBV7-2	TRBJ1-2
ASRGGSNEKLF	TRBV6-6	TRBJ1-4
ASGTSGRAIGELF	TRBV9	TRBJ2-2
ASTDPDYNEKLF	TRBV7-9	TRBJ1-4
ASSPGRGETQY	TRBV18	TRBJ2-5
ASSAGTAAAKLF	TRBV9	TRBJ1-4
AISDQKTGGGYT	TRBV10-3	TRBJ1-2
ASSLGLYNEQF	TRBV7-3	TRBJ2-1
AISESGLERYEQY	TRBV10-3	TRBJ2-7
ASSPRNGRDYEQY	TRBV7-9	TRBJ2-7
ASSPAEGRTNEKLF	TRBV5-1	TRBJ1-4
ASSSLGSSYEQY	TRBV7-9	TRBJ2-7
ASSRITTNSPLH	TRBV18	TRBJ1-6
ASSGGTQNTEAF	TRBV6-1	TRBJ1-1
ASSIAGGFYNEQF	TRBV28	TRBJ2-1
ASSYSRQGQGIQY	TRBV6-5	TRBJ2-4
ASSQAPWRTAGEQY	TRBV14	TRBJ2-7
ASSLGTGGELAF	TRBV5-1	TRBJ1-1
ASSWDRALAEAF	TRBV6-6	TRBJ1-1
ASSLVSGSDEQF	TRBV5-1	TRBJ2-1
ASSPTREPGELF	TRBV7-2	TRBJ2-2
ASSPGTSGALFGELF	TRBV11-3	TRBJ2-2
ASTPPGQLLNTEAF	TRBV28	TRBJ1-1
ASSLPGTSGITGEQF	TRBV5-8	TRBJ2-1
ASRQVYEQY	TRBV2	TRBJ2-7
ASSPQGPNTEAF	TRBV18	TRBJ1-1
ASSLGVREKLF	TRBV28	TRBJ1-4
ASSLLVSLGADTQY	TRBV5-1	TRBJ2-3
ASSQETEAASYEQY	TRBV4-3	TRBJ2-7
ASSGPGQGNEKLF	TRBV5-4	TRBJ1-4
ASSYRWTYEQY	TRBV6-5	TRBJ2-7
ASSLGTPGDSQH	TRBV5-1	TRBJ1-5
ASDSLRGRPESYT	TRBV6-1	TRBJ1-2
ASSVAPEQGQGYT	TRBV9	TRBJ1-2
ASSSRTGDTQY	TRBV7-3	TRBJ2-3
ASSDRVGGPSEQF	TRBV6-1	TRBJ2-1
SVVRTGPRGYGYT	TRBV29-1	TRBJ1-2
ASSEYQGVAAGAGELF	TRBV25-1	TRBJ2-2
ASSFNPGDYEQY	TRBV7-2	TRBJ2-7